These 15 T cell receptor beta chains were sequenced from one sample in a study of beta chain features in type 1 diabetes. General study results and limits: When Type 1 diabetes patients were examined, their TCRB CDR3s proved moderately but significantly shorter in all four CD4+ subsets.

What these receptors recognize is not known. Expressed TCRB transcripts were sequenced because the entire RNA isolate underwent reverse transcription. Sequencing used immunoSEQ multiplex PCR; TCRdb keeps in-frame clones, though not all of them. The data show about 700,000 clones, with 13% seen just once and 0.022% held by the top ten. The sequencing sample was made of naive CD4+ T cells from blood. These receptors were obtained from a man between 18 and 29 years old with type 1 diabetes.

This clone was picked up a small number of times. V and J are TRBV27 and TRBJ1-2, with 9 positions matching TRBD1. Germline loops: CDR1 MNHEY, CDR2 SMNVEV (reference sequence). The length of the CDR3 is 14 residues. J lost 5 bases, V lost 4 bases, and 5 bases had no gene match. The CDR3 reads CASSSAQGAYGYTF. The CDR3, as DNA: TGTGCCAGCAGTTCTGCACAGGGGGCGTATGGCTACACCTTC.

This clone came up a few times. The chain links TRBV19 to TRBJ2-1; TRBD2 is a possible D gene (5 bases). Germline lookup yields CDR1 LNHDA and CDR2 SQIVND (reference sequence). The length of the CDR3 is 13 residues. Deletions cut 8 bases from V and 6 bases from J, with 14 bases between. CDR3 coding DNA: TGTGCCAGTGAGGCCACTAGGGTCAATGAGCAGTTCTTC. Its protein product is CASEATRVNEQFF.

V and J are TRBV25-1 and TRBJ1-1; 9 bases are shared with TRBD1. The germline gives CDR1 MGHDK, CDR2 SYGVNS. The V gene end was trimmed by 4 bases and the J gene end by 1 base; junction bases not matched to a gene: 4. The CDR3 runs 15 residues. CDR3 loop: CASSGGTGTNTEAFF. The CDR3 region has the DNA TGTGCCAGCAGTGGTGGGACAGGGACGAACACTGAAGCTTTCTTT.

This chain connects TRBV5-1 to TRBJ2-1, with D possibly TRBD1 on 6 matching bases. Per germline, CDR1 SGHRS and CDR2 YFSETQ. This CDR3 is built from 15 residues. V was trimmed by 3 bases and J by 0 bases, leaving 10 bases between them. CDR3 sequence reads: CASSSGQNSYNEQFF. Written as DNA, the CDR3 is TGCGCCAGCAGCTCTGGACAGAACTCCTACAATGAGCAGTTCTTC.

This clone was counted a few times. The CDR3 nucleotides are TGTGCCAGCAGCCGTAGGGGACAGGGATCCTACGAGCAGTACTTC. It is translated as CASSRRGQGSYEQYF. V and J are TRBV5-6 and TRBJ2-7; TRBD1 agrees at 9 bases. Trimming removed 4 bases from V and 1 base from J; junction bases left unmatched: 6. The CDR3 sequence is 15 residues long. Germline V gene lookup returns CDR1 SGHDT and CDR2 YYEEEE.

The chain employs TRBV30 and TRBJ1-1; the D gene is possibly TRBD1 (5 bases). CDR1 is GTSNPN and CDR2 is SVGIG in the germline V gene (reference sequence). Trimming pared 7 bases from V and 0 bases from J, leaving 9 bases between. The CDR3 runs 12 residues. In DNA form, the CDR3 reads TGTGCCTTCAGGGAAATGAACACTGAAGCTTTCTTT. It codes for CAFREMNTEAFF.

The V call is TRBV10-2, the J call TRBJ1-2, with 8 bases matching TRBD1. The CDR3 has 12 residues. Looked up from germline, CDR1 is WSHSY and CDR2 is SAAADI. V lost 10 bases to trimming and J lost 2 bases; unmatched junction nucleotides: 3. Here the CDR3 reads CAIGQGNYGYTF. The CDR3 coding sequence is TGCGCCATAGGACAGGGAAACTATGGCTACACCTTC.

The CDR3 here is CASGTGGTEAFF. The CDR3, as DNA: TGTGCCAGCGGTACAGGGGGGACTGAAGCTTTCTTT. This sequence joins TRBV2 and TRBJ1-1; 8 bases align to TRBD1. Trimming took 8 bases from V and 5 from J; bases not matched to a gene: 4. Germline CDR1 and CDR2: SNHLY and FYNNEI. The CDR3 covers 12 residues.

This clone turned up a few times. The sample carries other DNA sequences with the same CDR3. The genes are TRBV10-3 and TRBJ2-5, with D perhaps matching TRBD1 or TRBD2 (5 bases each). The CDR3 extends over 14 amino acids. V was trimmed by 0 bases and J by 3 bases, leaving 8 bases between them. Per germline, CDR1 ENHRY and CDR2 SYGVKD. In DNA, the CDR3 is TGTGCCATCAGTGAGTCTGGGACGGAAGAGACCCAGTACTTC. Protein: CAISESGTEETQYF.

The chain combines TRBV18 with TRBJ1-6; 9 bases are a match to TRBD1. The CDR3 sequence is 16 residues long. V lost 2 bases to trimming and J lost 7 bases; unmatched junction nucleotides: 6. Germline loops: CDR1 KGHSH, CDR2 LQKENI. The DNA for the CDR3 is TGTGCCAGCTCACCAGTCGCAGGACAGGGGAATTCACCCCTCCACTTT. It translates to CASSPVAGQGNSPLHF.

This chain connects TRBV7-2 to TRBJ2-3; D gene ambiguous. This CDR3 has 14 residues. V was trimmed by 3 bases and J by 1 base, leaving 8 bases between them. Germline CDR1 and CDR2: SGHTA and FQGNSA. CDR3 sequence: CASSFVLGTDTQYF. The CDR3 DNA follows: TGTGCCAGCAGCTTTGTGCTTGGCACAGATACGCAGTATTTT.

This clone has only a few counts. CDR3 coding DNA: TGTGCCAGCTCACCACCGGCTAGCGGGGGCTACCTGGGCACAGATACGCAGTATTTT. Translated: CASSPPASGGYLGTDTQYF. V gene TRBV18 combines with J gene TRBJ2-3; 10 nucleotides agree with TRBD2. This CDR3 region has 19 residues. Germline loops: CDR1 KGHSH, CDR2 LQKENI. Germline trimming cut 0 bases from V and 1 base from J; bases unmatched to any gene: 10.

CDR3 in amino acids: CASSYGVHSPLHF. The CDR3 nucleotides read TGTGCCAGCAGTTATGGGGTGCATTCACCCCTCCACTTT. This chain links TRBV6-5 with TRBJ1-6; the D is unclear. The CDR3 is 13 residues long. CDR1 is MNHEY, CDR2 SVGAGI, per germline. V lost 3 bases, J lost 8 bases, and 8 bases lay in between.

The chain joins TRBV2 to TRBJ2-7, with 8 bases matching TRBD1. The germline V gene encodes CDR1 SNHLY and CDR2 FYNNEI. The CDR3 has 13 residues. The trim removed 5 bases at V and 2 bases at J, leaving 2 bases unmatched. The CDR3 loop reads CASSMGQAYEQYF. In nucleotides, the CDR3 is TGTGCCAGCAGTATGGGACAGGCCTACGAGCAGTACTTC.

CDR3 sequence (DNA): TGTGCCAGCAGTGAGGCTAGGCGGTTCTTC. Translating it yields CASSEARRFF. The chain recombines TRBV2 with TRBJ2-1; D gene ambiguous. Germline values: CDR1 SNHLY, CDR2 FYNNEI. The CDR3 runs to 10 residues. V was shortened by 3 bases and J by 15 bases, with 9 bases between the two germline ends.